A selection of T cell receptor beta chains follows, all from one sample in a study. TCRdb passed the 5' RACE reads through MiXCR, listing each CDR3 protein once. The sample yields some 54,000 distinct CDR3 sequences, about a sixth seen once. Specimen: naive CD4+ T cells sorted from blood. All receptors come from a female donor with breast cancer. Both conserved end residues are part of each CDR3. Each record gives: V gene, J gene, D gene, clone size, CDR3 protein, CDR3 DNA. A D gene is named only where the DNA matches it firmly. For some rows the clone size is stated as once, few or many, or as a class when expanded; others skip it.

>TRBV7-2|TRBJ1-5|TRBD1|few
CASSSGQGASQPQHF
TGTGCCAGCAGCTCGGGACAGGGGGCAAGTCAGCCCCAGCATTTT
>TRBV7-2|TRBJ1-1|-|few
CASSLGAGMNTEAFF
TGTGCCAGCAGCTTAGGGGCGGGGATGAACACTGAAGCTTTCTTT
>TRBV21-1|TRBJ1-1|-|few
CASTGGPEAFF
TGTGCCAGTACAGGGGGCCCTGAAGCTTTCTTT
>TRBV5-1|TRBJ2-3|TRBD2|-
CASSLAGGPTDAQYF
TGCGCCAGCTCCCTAGCGGGAGGGCCCACAGATGCGCAGTATTTT
>TRBV5-1|TRBJ2-2|TRBD2|few
CASSNSGRGDTGELFF
TGCGCCAGCAGCAACAGCGGGAGAGGGGACACCGGGGAGCTGTTTTTT
>TRBV29-1|TRBJ2-3|TRBD2|many
CSVAGLAGVDPVADTQYF
TGCAGCGTCGCGGGACTAGCGGGAGTGGACCCCGTCGCAGATACGCAGTATTTT
>TRBV29-1|TRBJ2-1|TRBD2|-
CGVKRAGSYNEQFF
TGCGGCGTGAAACGAGCGGGAAGCTACAATGAGCAGTTCTTC
>TRBV7-2|TRBJ2-5|TRBD2|-
CASSRTSGRQETQYF
TGTGCCAGCAGCCGGACTAGCGGGAGGCAAGAGACCCAGTACTTC
>TRBV5-4|TRBJ2-7|TRBD2|few
CASSPASGGSREQYF
TGTGCCAGCAGCCCGGCCAGCGGGGGTTCACGGGAGCAGTACTTC
>TRBV4-1|TRBJ1-2|-|few
CASSQEGDGLYGYTF
TGCGCCAGCAGCCAAGAGGGGGACGGCCTCTATGGCTACACCTTC
>TRBV6-2/TRBV6-3|TRBJ1-1|TRBD1|few
CASSYTRTAQGDMNTEAFF
TGTGCCAGCAGTTACACCCGGACAGCCCAGGGGGATATGAACACTGAAGCTTTCTTT
>TRBV5-1|TRBJ1-1|-|many
CASSLSLVSGTEAFF
TGCGCCAGCAGCTTGTCTTTGGTATCGGGCACTGAAGCTTTCTTT
>TRBV6-1|TRBJ1-5|-|once
CASRRQAGTDTQHF
TGTGCCAGCAGGCGACAGGCGGGCACAGATACGCAGCATTTT
>TRBV12-3/TRBV12-4|TRBJ1-1|-|-
CASSLQGMGADTEAFF
TGTGCCAGCAGCCTCCAGGGTATGGGGGCGGACACTGAAGCTTTCTTT
>TRBV20-1|TRBJ1-2|TRBD1|-
CSAAGTGRRYGYTF
TGCAGTGCTGCCGGGACAGGGCGTCGCTATGGCTACACCTTC
>TRBV12-3/TRBV12-4|TRBJ2-7|-|few
CASSLQDSYEQYF
TGTGCCAGCAGTTTACAGGACTCCTACGAGCAGTACTTC
>TRBV7-9|TRBJ2-1|-|-
CASSLSESSYNEQFF
TGTGCCAGCAGCTTGAGCGAAAGCTCCTACAATGAGCAGTTCTTC
>TRBV11-2|TRBJ2-6|-|-
CASSLTHSGANVLTF
TGTGCCAGCAGCTTAACGCACTCTGGGGCCAACGTCCTGACTTTC
>TRBV7-3|TRBJ2-5|-|few
CASSSGQFETQYF
TGTGCCAGCAGCTCAGGACAGTTTGAGACCCAGTACTTC
>TRBV5-1|TRBJ2-7|TRBD2|-
CASSPLAGGPEEQYF
TGCGCCAGCAGCCCACTAGCGGGAGGGCCGGAGGAGCAGTACTTC
>TRBV5-1|TRBJ2-1|-|-
CASSLAGGSWDEQFF
TGCGCCAGCAGCTTGGCCGGTGGTAGCTGGGATGAGCAGTTCTTC
>TRBV25-1|TRBJ1-2|-|-
CASRTQSKDGYTF
TGTGCCAGCAGGACCCAGAGCAAGGATGGCTACACCTTC
>TRBV5-1|TRBJ2-1|-|few
CASSLGRLSYNEQFF
TGCGCCAGCAGCTTGGGTCGTCTATCGTACAATGAGCAGTTCTTC
>TRBV5-1|TRBJ1-4|-|-
CASSLSVSGTNEKLFF
TGCGCCAGCAGCTTGAGCGTCTCTGGAACTAATGAAAAACTGTTTTTT
>TRBV5-1|TRBJ2-2|TRBD1|few
CASSPTGTVNTGELFF
TGCGCCAGCAGCCCGACCGGGACAGTGAACACCGGGGAGCTGTTTTTT
>TRBV20-1|TRBJ1-2|-|many
CSARDLAATNYGYTF
TGCAGTGCTAGAGATCTCGCAGCCACTAACTATGGCTACACCTTC
>TRBV6-5|TRBJ1-6|-|many
CASSFRNNSPLHF
TGTGCCAGCAGTTTCCGTAATAATTCACCCCTCCACTTT
>TRBV12-3/TRBV12-4|TRBJ1-5|-|few
CASSLIGPVQPQHF
TGTGCCAGCAGTTTAATTGGCCCCGTTCAGCCCCAGCATTTT
>TRBV28|TRBJ2-2|TRBD2|-
CGLAGRTGELFF
TGTGGTCTAGCGGGGCGCACCGGGGAGCTGTTTTTT
>TRBV20-1|TRBJ2-7|-|-
CSALGRNYEQYF
TGCAGTGCCCTGGGGCGCAACTACGAGCAGTACTTC
>TRBV29-1|TRBJ1-2|-|many
CSVEGAQDGYTF
TGCAGCGTCGAAGGGGCGCAGGATGGCTACACCTTC
>TRBV6-1|TRBJ1-5|-|few
CASSEGNRSNQPQHF
TGTGCCAGCAGTGAAGGGAACAGGAGCAATCAGCCCCAGCATTTT
>TRBV20-1|TRBJ1-2|-|-
CSARDRRDLYGYTF
TGCAGTGCTAGAGATCGGCGGGACCTCTATGGCTACACCTTC
>TRBV12-3/TRBV12-4|TRBJ1-4|-|-
CASTRRTHSATNEKLFF
TGTGCCAGCACCCGTCGGACGCACTCCGCAACTAATGAAAAACTGTTTTTT
>TRBV6-5|TRBJ1-2|TRBD1|many
CASSEGGTNYGYTF
TGTGCCAGCAGTGAAGGGGGCACTAACTATGGCTACACCTTC
>TRBV28|TRBJ1-2|-|many
CASSPTVNYGYTF
TGTGCCAGCAGTCCGACAGTTAACTATGGCTACACCTTC
>TRBV15|TRBJ2-2|TRBD2|-
CATSRLSRLAGGGELFF
TGTGCCACCAGCCGACTTTCAAGACTAGCGGGGGGTGGGGAGCTGTTTTTT
>TRBV5-5|TRBJ2-2|-|many
CASSLLGQSTGELFF
TGTGCCAGCAGCTTGTTGGGGCAGTCGACCGGGGAGCTGTTTTTT
>TRBV6-6|TRBJ1-5|TRBD1|-
CASSFEQGARQPQHF
TGTGCCAGCAGTTTTGAACAGGGGGCCCGGCAGCCCCAGCATTTT
>TRBV5-1|TRBJ2-3|TRBD2|many
CASSLSRTRTDTQYF
TGCGCCAGCAGCTTATCTAGGACTAGGACAGATACGCAGTATTTT
>TRBV9|TRBJ2-5|-|many
CASSPGDLQETQYF
TGTGCCAGCAGCCCTGGGGACCTCCAAGAGACCCAGTACTTC
>TRBV11-2|TRBJ2-3|-|-
CASSLAGSPSTDTQYF
TGTGCCAGCAGCTTAGCGGGCAGTCCTAGCACAGATACGCAGTATTTT
>TRBV10-3|TRBJ2-2|-|few
CAISRQASGELFF
TGTGCCATCAGCCGACAGGCTTCCGGGGAGCTGTTTTTT
>TRBV12-3/TRBV12-4|TRBJ2-1|-|once
CASNKQVDSYNEQFF
TGTGCCAGCAATAAACAGGTCGACTCCTACAATGAGCAGTTCTTC
>TRBV7-7|TRBJ1-2|-|-
CASSSDSRQVGRVCYTF
TGTGCTAGCAGCTCCGACAGTCGACAGGTTGGGCGGGTATGCTACACCTTC
>TRBV6-1|TRBJ1-5|-|-
CASSEALGGDQPQHF
TGTGCCAGCAGTGAAGCGCTGGGGGGAGATCAGCCCCAGCATTTT
>TRBV10-3|TRBJ1-4|-|few
CAISADPRNEKLFF
TGTGCCATCAGTGCAGACCCTCGTAATGAAAAACTGTTTTTT
>TRBV11-3|TRBJ1-1|-|-
CASSKRVEAEAFF
TGTGCCAGCAGTAAGAGGGTGGAAGCTGAAGCTTTCTTT
>TRBV6-2/TRBV6-3|TRBJ1-5|-|few
CASSYRQSNQPQHF
TGTGCCAGCAGTTACCGACAGAGCAATCAGCCCCAGCATTTT
>TRBV5-1|TRBJ2-1|TRBD1|-
CASSLQGGGEQFF
TGCGCCAGCAGCTTACAGGGGGGTGGTGAGCAGTTCTTC
>TRBV18|TRBJ2-7|-|few
CASSPAGGTVSYEQYF
TGTGCCAGCTCCCCGGCCGGAGGGACGGTCTCCTACGAGCAGTACTTC